The subject of this entry is one T cell receptor beta chain. This sample stems from a study of blood T cell repertoires in COVID-19. The CDR3 is 12 residues long. V shed 9 bases and J shed 5 bases, with 13 bases lying between them. CDR1 and CDR2 from the germline V gene are LNHDA and SQIVND (reference sequence). As processed by the authors: Estimated nucleated cell counts came from reference gene primer amplification. The table came from immunoSEQ multiplex PCR; TCRdb's copy has only in-frame clones and leaves some out. The D gene and trimming were derived from the DNA, and the V and J assignments and clone size from that table. The sample lists roughly 140,000 clones; around 80% were seen once.

The chain couples TRBV19 to TRBJ2-5; tentative D call: TRBD1 (6 bases). Sequencing was done on a sample of peripheral blood. The sequence derives from a woman aged 45 to 65 in a cohort sampled during active or convalescent COVID-19. This CDR3 is CASRQVGETQYF. In DNA, the CDR3 is TGTGCCAGCCGACAGGTCGGGGAGACCCAGTACTTC.